A single T cell receptor (beta chain) is shown here with its context. The antigen is not known. This entry belongs to a study of coeliac disease. Looking at the study overall: Each coeliac patient was active, refractory type I, or diet-controlled. Without high-resolution HLA typing, biased TRBV7-2 usage was queried. Study results and limitations: Most TRB amino acid sequences occurred in only one sample. Control samples showed higher TRB and TRG clonality than intraepithelial and lamina propria samples in active celiac disease.

This CDR3 has 17 residues. Germline assignment: CDR1 MDHEN and CDR2 SYDVKM. V shed 5 bases, J shed 2 bases, and the junction held 12 bases outside the gene matches. The method was immunoSEQ multiplex PCR; TCRdb's version includes in-frame clones alone and lacks a portion of them. The profile shows a few thousand clones, about 70% of them singletons. Cells were frozen in aliquots of around 500,000, and one aliquot per fraction was sequenced. The source material was intraepithelial lymphocytes from the gut. The origin of this receptor is a woman aged 18-30 years with active celiac disease. V usage is TRBV28 and J usage is TRBJ2-7; TRBD2 agrees at 10 bases. In nucleotides, the CDR3 is TGTGCCAGCAGTCCCAGCGTAGCGGGGGGCTCTCCCTACGAGCAGTACTTC. It translates to CASSPSVAGGSPYEQYF.